The rows below give T cell receptor beta chains drawn from one sample of a study of cytomegalovirus exposure and HLA in healthy donors. Sequenced by immunoSEQ multiplex PCR; TCRdb stores in-frame clones only, minus some. The sample has some 170,000 clones; 71% are singletons. The sequenced sample consisted of PBMCs. The receptors shown here come from a woman aged 25-40 years in good health and CMV-seronegative. Each CDR3 is given without its conserved first and last residue. D genes are given only for firm matches.

TRBV5-6	TRBD1	TRBJ1-6	ASSWTGAGGGNSPLH
TRBV30	NA	TRBJ1-5	AWSVFLYNQPQH
TRBV7-2	NA	TRBJ1-4	ASTKRGEKLF
TRBV2	TRBD1	TRBJ1-6	ASTLGTGRRPLH
TRBV28	NA	TRBJ1-4	ASSSPTGGGEKLF
TRBV7-6	NA	TRBJ2-1	ASSLGQGGEQF
TRBV19	NA	TRBJ2-7	ASSTGSGTYEQY
TRBV7-9	NA	TRBJ1-1	ASSFKGGTEAF
TRBV5-4	NA	TRBJ1-1	ASSLAVGERTEAF
TRBV27	NA	TRBJ1-2	ASNHGYEGYT